This T cell receptor beta chain emerged from a study of T cell responses to AZD1222 COVID-19 vaccine. The repertoire was sequenced with immunoSEQ multiplex PCR; TCRdb's copy has only in-frame clones and lacks some. Among approximately 88,000 clones listed, more than 75% were seen once. The germline gives CDR1 LGHDT, CDR2 YNNKEL (reference sequence). Trimming removed 4 bases at V and 0 bases at J, with 15 bases between. The CDR3 has 17 amino acids. The source material was peripheral blood, sampled on day 0 of AZD1222 vaccination. The clonotype originates from an adult in good health. The chain recombines TRBV3-1 (or the pseudogene TRBV3-2) with TRBJ2-2; maybe TRBD1 (5 bases). CDR3 DNA: TGTGCCAGCAGCCGATCGACAGCAAACGCGAACACCGGGGAGCTGTTTTTT. Amino acids: CASSRSTANANTGELFF.